This TCR beta chain comes out of a study of blood T cell repertoires in COVID-19. Across the whole study: Acute and convalescent COVID-19 samples came from the United States, Italy and Spain. Sources were T cells, B-cell-depleted T cells, or PBMCs; the material itself was cDNA or gDNA.

This CDR3 has 15 residues. With 3 bases clipped from V and 6 bases from J, the junction kept 7 bases outside the gene matches. The germline V gene has CDR1 KGHDR and CDR2 SFDVKD. This clone was found once. Study processing details: Estimation of nucleated cell counts was performed using reference gene primer amplification. Profiled with immunoSEQ multiplex PCR; TCRdb holds only in-frame clones, not every one. V and J calls plus clone size are reproduced from that table; the DNA served to infer D and trimming. This sample has 250,000 to 300,000 clones; approximately 91% occur once, and the top ten carry approximately 2%.

The chain has TRBV24-1 and TRBJ2-3; 8 nucleotides agree with TRBD2. This receptor was taken from a man aged 50-59 years with acute or convalescent COVID-19. Specimen: peripheral blood. CDR3 loop: CATSDPRGAGDTQYF. The CDR3 DNA follows: TGTGCCACCAGTGATCCGCGGGGGGCCGGGGATACGCAGTATTTT.